This T cell receptor beta chain emerged from a study of tumor-infiltrating lymphocytes in oesophageal squamous cell carcinoma. On this clonotype itself: A much larger clone is a single base away; this may be a read error. The CDR3 ends on some other residue instead of the conserved phenylalanine or tryptophan, so this is likely a read error.

One entry per CDR3 protein results from TCRdb running MiXCR on the PCR reads. The sample holds tens of thousands of distinct CDR3 sequences, around 34% seen once. Sequencing was performed on esophageal tumor tissue. The TCR sequence derives from a female donor with esophageal squamous cell carcinoma.

CDR3 sequence: CASSPGTGGYEQYL. CDR3 DNA: TGTGCCAGCTCACCGGGGACAGGGGGCTACGAGCAGTACTTA. J is TRBJ2-7 and V is TRBV18; 11 positions match TRBD1. Germline V gene data show CDR1 as KGHSH and CDR2 as LQKENI. J gave up 3 bases and V 3 bases, and 1 base lay outside the gene matches. This CDR3 has 14 amino acids.